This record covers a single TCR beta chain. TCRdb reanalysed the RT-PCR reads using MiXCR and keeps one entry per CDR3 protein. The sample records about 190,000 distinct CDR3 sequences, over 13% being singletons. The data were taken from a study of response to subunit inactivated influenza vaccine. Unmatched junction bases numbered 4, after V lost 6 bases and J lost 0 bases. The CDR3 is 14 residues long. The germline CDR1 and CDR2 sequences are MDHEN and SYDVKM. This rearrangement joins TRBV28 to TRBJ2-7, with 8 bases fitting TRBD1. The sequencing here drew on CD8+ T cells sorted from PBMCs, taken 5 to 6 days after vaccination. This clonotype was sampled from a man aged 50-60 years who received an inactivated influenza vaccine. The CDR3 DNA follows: TGTGCCAGCAGGGGGACAGGCATCTCCTACGAGCAGTACTTC. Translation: CASRGTGISYEQYF.